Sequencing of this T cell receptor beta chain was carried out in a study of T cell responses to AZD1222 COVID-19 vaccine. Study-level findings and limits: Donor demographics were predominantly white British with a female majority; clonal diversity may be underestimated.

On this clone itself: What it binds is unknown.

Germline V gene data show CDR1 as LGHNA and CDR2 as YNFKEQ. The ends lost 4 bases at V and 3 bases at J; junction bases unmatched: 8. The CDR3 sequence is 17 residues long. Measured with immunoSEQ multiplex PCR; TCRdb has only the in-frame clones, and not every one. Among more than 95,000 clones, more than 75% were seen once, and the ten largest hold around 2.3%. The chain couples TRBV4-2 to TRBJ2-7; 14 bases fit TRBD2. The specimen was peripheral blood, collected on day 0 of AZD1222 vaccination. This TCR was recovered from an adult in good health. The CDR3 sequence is CASSRESGTSGGYEQYF. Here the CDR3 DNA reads TGTGCCAGCAGCCGAGAATCCGGGACTAGCGGGGGCTACGAGCAGTACTTC.